The source of this TCR beta chain is a study of control samples from healthy donors and cancer patients. Some clones are missing from TCRdb's copy, which holds only in-frame ones; the method was immunoSEQ multiplex PCR. The sample carries 70,000 to 85,000 clones, around 92% recorded once. V was clipped by 4 bases and J by 0 bases; unmatched bases: 5. CDR1 MNHEY and CDR2 SVGEGT come from the germline V gene. CDR3 length: 16 residues. V usage is TRBV6-2 or TRBV6-3 and J usage is TRBJ1-5; 8 bases match TRBD1. What was sequenced was blood. The receptor was derived from a man aged 50 to 59 in good health. The CDR3 DNA reads TGTGCCAGCAGTTCCGGACAGGGATATAGCAATCAGCCCCAGCATTTT. Translating gives CASSSGQGYSNQPQHF.